Listed below are T cell receptor beta chains from one sample, sequenced in a study of blood T cell dynamics during melanoma immunotherapy. Clones were sequenced by immunoSEQ multiplex PCR, and TCRdb holds only the in-frame ones, with some missing. The sample holds about 10,000 clones; over 75% are singletons and the top ten take about 7.4%. This material consisted of blood, taken from a patient treated with checkpoint blockade. These receptors were obtained from a human donor with melanoma. Both conserved end residues are part of each CDR3. A D gene is named only where the DNA matches it firmly. Expanded clones are given a class, and other clones once, few, many or no size at all.

d_call | j_call | clone_size | v_call | cdr3_nt | cdr3_aa
- | TRBJ1-4 | - | TRBV5-6 | TGTGCCAGCAGCTTAGGTGAAAAACTGTTTTTT | CASSLGEKLFF
TRBD1 | TRBJ1-5 | - | TRBV7-2 | TGTGCCAGCAGCTTAGCCCCGACAGGGCACAATCAGCCCCAGCATTTT | CASSLAPTGHNQPQHF
- | TRBJ2-1 | - | TRBV5-6 | TGTGCCAGCAGCTTGGGTAACCCAAACCGTTACAATGAGCAGTTCTTC | CASSLGNPNRYNEQFF
- | TRBJ2-7 | - | TRBV11-3 | TGTGCCAGCAGCTTGGAGGCAGGGGCAGGGCACGAGCAGTACTTC | CASSLEAGAGHEQYF
- | TRBJ2-1 | - | TRBV6-5 | TGTGCCAGCAGGGCCACTTACAATGAGCAGTTCTTC | CASRATYNEQFF
- | TRBJ2-7 | - | TRBV6-1 | TGTGCCAGCAGTCCGGGACACTCCTACGAGCAGTACTTC | CASSPGHSYEQYF
- | TRBJ2-7 | - | TRBV30 | TGTGCCTGGATCGGGGGTACAGGGCGGGCGACGTACTTC | CAWIGGTGRATYF
- | TRBJ2-1 | - | TRBV6-1 | TGTGCCAGCAGTTCCGGAGTTGAGCAGTTCTTC | CASSSGVEQFF
- | TRBJ2-1 | once | TRBV7-9 | TGTGCCAGCAGGACCCCCCGAAGCCTCCACAATGAGCAGTTCTTC | CASRTPRSLHNEQFF
TRBD2 | TRBJ2-3 | - | TRBV19 | TGTGCCAGTAAAATCGGGACTAGCGGGAGCACAGATACGCAGTATTTT | CASKIGTSGSTDTQYF
- | TRBJ1-4 | - | TRBV5-1 | TGCGCCAGCAGCTTGGATGGGGGCCAGGAAAAACTGTTTTTT | CASSLDGGQEKLFF
- | TRBJ2-1 | - | TRBV5-5 | TGTGCCAGCAGCTCTTGGGGCAGGGAGAATGAGCAGTTCTTC | CASSSWGRENEQFF
- | TRBJ1-6 | - | TRBV28 | TGTGCCAGCAGTTTCGGCGGCTATTCACCCCTCCACTTT | CASSFGGYSPLHF
- | TRBJ1-4 | - | TRBV27 | TGTGCCAGCAGTCCTCGGGCAGCAACTAATGAAAAACTGTTTTTT | CASSPRAATNEKLFF
- | TRBJ2-6 | - | TRBV4-3 | TGCGCCAGCAGTCAACCCGTCTCTGGGGCCAACGTCCTGACTTTC | CASSQPVSGANVLTF
TRBD1 | TRBJ1-5 | - | TRBV18 | TGTGCCAGCTCACCACCTGGGACAGGGGTTCAGCCCCAGCATTTT | CASSPPGTGVQPQHF
TRBD2 | TRBJ2-7 | - | TRBV4-1 | TGCGCCAGCAGCCGAGGGACTAGCGGTTCCTACGAGCAGTACTTC | CASSRGTSGSYEQYF
- | TRBJ1-6 | once | TRBV7-9 | TGTGCCAGCAGCCCAGCCGCCGGGACACATACACCCCTCCACTTT | CASSPAAGTHTPLHF
- | TRBJ1-1 | once | TRBV28 | TGTGCCAGCGGCGGGGGCAGCGAAGCTTTCTTT | CASGGGSEAFF
- | TRBJ2-7 | - | TRBV10-3 | TGTGCCATCAGTGGTTCGATCGATCGCGAGCAGTACTTC | CAISGSIDREQYF
TRBD2 | TRBJ2-5 | - | TRBV5-4 | TGTGCCAGCAGCTCAGGGACTAGCGGGGGGCAAGAGACCCAGTACTTC | CASSSGTSGGQETQYF
TRBD1 | TRBJ2-7 | - | TRBV7-8 | TGTGCCAGCAGCCGAGGACAGGCCATGCGCTACGAGCAGTACTTC | CASSRGQAMRYEQYF
- | TRBJ2-2 | - | TRBV16 | TGTGCCAGCAGCAAACGGGAGATCGGGGAGCTGTTTTTT | CASSKREIGELFF
- | TRBJ1-1 | - | TRBV6-5 | TGTGCCAGCAGTTATTCTCCGGGACTGAACACTGAAGCTTTCTTT | CASSYSPGLNTEAFF
- | TRBJ2-5 | - | TRBV18 | TGTGCCAGCTCACCAACCCAAGAGACCCAGTACTTC | CASSPTQETQYF
TRBD1 | TRBJ2-2 | once | TRBV5-1 | TGCGCCAGCGGACAGGGGAACACCGGGGAGCTGTTTTTT | CASGQGNTGELFF
TRBD2 | TRBJ2-2 | - | TRBV4-3 | TGCGCCAGCAGCCCCGAAGTAGCGGGGGTGAACACCGGGGAGCTGTTTTTT | CASSPEVAGVNTGELFF
- | TRBJ1-5 | - | TRBV2 | TGTGCCAGCAGTGAAGACCTCCCCGGGCAGCCCCAGCATTTT | CASSEDLPGQPQHF
TRBD2 | TRBJ2-1 | once | TRBV5-1 | TGCGCCAGCAGCTTGTTACTAGCGGGAGGCAATGAGCAGTTCTTC | CASSLLLAGGNEQFF
- | TRBJ2-7 | - | TRBV28 | TGTGCCAGCAGTTTATCGGGCCAGATCTACGAGCAGTACTTC | CASSLSGQIYEQYF
- | TRBJ1-2 | - | TRBV23-1 | TGCGCCAGCAGTCATTCCTACCCCTGGCATGGCTACACCTTC | CASSHSYPWHGYTF
- | TRBJ1-6 | - | TRBV15 | TGTGCCACCAGCAGAGAGAAGGGGACACTTCATTCACCCCTCCACTTT | CATSREKGTLHSPLHF
- | TRBJ1-5 | few | TRBV2 | TGTGCCAGCACAAGGCTAAATAGCAATCAGCCCCAGCATTTT | CASTRLNSNQPQHF
TRBD1 | TRBJ1-4 | few | TRBV27 | TGTGCCAGCAGTTTATGGGGACAGGGTAATGAAAAACTGTTTTTT | CASSLWGQGNEKLFF
TRBD2 | TRBJ2-3 | once | TRBV7-3 | TGTGCCAGCAGCACCCGGACTAGTTCAGATACGCAGTATTTT | CASSTRTSSDTQYF
TRBD1 | TRBJ1-5 | - | TRBV18 | TGTGCCAGCTCACCAGGGACAGGGCAGCCCCAGCATTTT | CASSPGTGQPQHF
TRBD1 | TRBJ1-1 | - | TRBV29-1 | TGCAGCGACCTGACAGGGGCTTTGAACACTGAAGCTTTCTTT | CSDLTGALNTEAFF
TRBD1 | TRBJ2-7 | - | TRBV18 | TGTGCCAGCTCACCCCAGGGACAGGCAGCCTACGAGCAGTACTTC | CASSPQGQAAYEQYF
TRBD2 | TRBJ2-7 | - | TRBV7-8 | TGTGCCAGCAGCTTCGGACTAGCGGTTACCTACGAGCAGTACTTC | CASSFGLAVTYEQYF
TRBD1 | TRBJ1-1 | - | TRBV19 | TGTGCCAGTACCTTCAGGGGGAGGAACACTGAAGCTTTCTTT | CASTFRGRNTEAFF
- | TRBJ2-7 | - | TRBV7-8 | TGTGCCAGCAGCTTAGCCGGCAGGGCCTACGAGCAGTACTTC | CASSLAGRAYEQYF
- | TRBJ1-3 | - | TRBV11-2 | TGTGCCAGCAGCTTGACAGAGGGGAACACCATATATTTT | CASSLTEGNTIYF
- | TRBJ2-7 | - | TRBV13 | TGTGCCAGCAGCTTAACCTTGGAGCAGGGCACGGGAGACTACGAGCAGTACTTC | CASSLTLEQGTGDYEQYF
- | TRBJ2-7 | - | TRBV5-3 | TGTGCCAGAAGCTTGGGGAGTAAAGGGAACTACGAGCAGTACTTC | CARSLGSKGNYEQYF
TRBD2 | TRBJ2-1 | - | TRBV25-1 | TGTGCCAGCAGTTCTAGTAGACTAGCGGACAATGAGCAGTTCTTC | CASSSSRLADNEQFF
- | TRBJ2-3 | - | TRBV15 | TGTGCCACCAGCTACCGAGGGGGAGATACGCAGTATTTT | CATSYRGGDTQYF
- | TRBJ1-1 | - | TRBV6-1 | TGTGCCAGCAGTGAACTAGTGAACACTGAAGCTTTCTTT | CASSELVNTEAFF
TRBD1 | TRBJ1-4 | - | TRBV15 | TGTGCCACCAGGTATACGGGACAGTTGACCGAAAAACTGTTTTTT | CATRYTGQLTEKLFF
TRBD2 | TRBJ2-3 | - | TRBV7-2 | TGTGCCAGCAGCAAAAATCCCGGACTAGCTCCCCGTAGCACAGATACGCAGTATTTT | CASSKNPGLAPRSTDTQYF
TRBD2 | TRBJ2-7 | - | TRBV7-9 | TGTGCCAGCAGCTTAGGTAGAAGCGGGACGGGGTACGAGCAGTACTTC | CASSLGRSGTGYEQYF
- | TRBJ2-3 | - | TRBV5-1 | TGCGCCAGCAGCCCTCCCGTGACAGCCGGGGCAGATACGCAGTATTTT | CASSPPVTAGADTQYF
- | TRBJ1-3 | - | TRBV2 | TGTGCCAGCTCGGGACGGCTCTCTGGAAACACCATATATTTT | CASSGRLSGNTIYF